Listed here is a single TCR beta chain. Assay used: immunoSEQ multiplex PCR; TCRdb lists only in-frame clones, some missing. The table lists about 120,000 clones, around nine tenths of them singletons. The data derive from a study of control samples from healthy donors and cancer patients. The CDR3 runs to 14 residues. Germline-derived CDR1 and CDR2 are MDHEN and SYDVKM. V dropped 4 bases and J dropped 5; count of bases not matched to a gene: 6. The material sequenced was blood. This TCR was recovered from a man aged 30 to 39 in good health. V and J are TRBV28 and TRBJ2-5, with TRBD1 matching 8 bases. The CDR3 DNA follows: TGTGCCAGCAGTTCCGGACAGGGCGCGGAGACCCAGTACTTC. It specifies CASSSGQGAETQYF.